Sequencing of this T cell receptor beta chain was carried out in a study of monozygotic twins with inflammatory bowel disease (dated by TCRdb to between 2018 and 2021). With respect to the entire study: In total, about 28 monozygotic twin pairs made up the full study: 19 Danish pairs, all IBD-discordant, plus nine German pairs, of which four were IBD-concordant and five were IBD-discordant. Disease-associated traits were sought mainly through comparisons between IBD patients and their genetically identical healthy co-twins within discordant pairs. Each individual had, on average, about 151 000 unique TCRalpha sequences and 181 000 unique TCRbeta sequences available for analysis.

The germline V gene supplies CDR1 SGHRS and CDR2 YFSETQ. Counted from cysteine to phenylalanine, this CDR3 has 17 amino acids. The protein alone is recorded here. Preparation of the library involved 5' RACE. Each TCR library was prepared from around 3,200 ng of total RNA. For each sample, cDNA synthesis with SMARTScribe reverse transcriptase was split into eight separate reactions. During cDNA synthesis, template switching introduced unique molecular identifiers that contained a 6-nucleotide sample barcode. Two nested PCRs of about 17 and 10 cycles amplified the TCRalpha and TCRbeta cDNA, and bead purification followed each PCR. Before amplification, the cDNA was treated with uracil DNA-glycosylase and purified using the QIAquick PCR purification kit. The second PCR added Illumina TruSeq-compatible adapters along with sample-specific barcodes. TapeStation and Qubit were used to check library quality and concentration, and 4.5 to 5 ng of each library was pooled. The pooled libraries were sequenced with 2 x 100 bp reads and custom sequencing primers on an Illumina HiSeq2500 single-index Rapid Run. The original methods were these. MiGEC version 1.2.6 was used for UMI-based consensus assembly, which corrected PCR and sequencing errors. MiXCR version 2.1.1 was used for V(D)J alignment, clonotype assembly and CDR3 extraction. Gene usage, clonotype sharing and MAIT/NKT TCR abundance were normalised by analysing the top 1000, 10 000 and 20 000 clonotypes per sample. Diversity was computed as the inverse Simpson index with the vegan R package after downsampling to 27 000 UMIs. Paired Mann-Whitney U tests were applied to discordant twin pairs, and Benjamini-Hochberg correction was used for multiple testing. Reads reprocessed by TCRdb are summarized as one entry per CDR3 protein sequence, and DNA is absent. The V and J calls shown here were made by TCRdb, not taken from the authors' results. The sample table holds roughly 200,000 distinct CDR3 sequences. The ten largest clonotypes hold roughly 7.1% of the sample.

The full study reports these points: The results gave no support for a single strong signal or clonotype linked to IBD. IBD patients had lower TCRbeta repertoire diversity, measured by the inverse Simpson index, than their healthy co-twins. The analysis was unable to tell different T cell subtypes apart. Concordant and discordant twins showed no difference in repertoire similarity, possibly because of limited statistical power. Background noise and inter-individual variability may have been introduced into the repertoires by the differing immunosuppressive treatments among patients. Compared with healthy twins, IBD patients had fewer clonotypes in common with other individuals, a difference most pronounced in patients showing signs of disease activity.

On this clonotype: Its recognized antigen is unknown.

From each donor, a roughly 2.5 ml peripheral blood sample was drawn into PAXgene tubes and stored at -80 degrees C. Total RNA was isolated from whole blood with the PAXgene blood miRNA kit on an automated QIAcube, without T cell sorting. Peripheral blood from monozygotic twin pairs who were concordant or discordant for inflammatory bowel disease underwent deep TCRalpha and TCRbeta repertoire profiling using unique molecular barcoding. For every twin pair, smoking habits were documented, and each individual was categorised as a current, former or never smoker. The specimen was blood. This receptor chain uses TRBV5-1 and TRBJ2-3; lacking DNA, the TRBD2 call made by TCRdb goes unchecked. The receptor was isolated from a human donor with ulcerative colitis or Crohn's disease, or a healthy co-twin of an affected twin (not recorded which). Here the CDR3 is given as CASSPIGRAGSTDTQYF. The variable domain in full, with residues beyond the CDR3 obtained from the reference TRBV5-1 and TRBJ2-3 genes, is KAGVTQTPRYLIKTRGQQVTLSCSPISGHRSVSWYQQTPGQGLQFLFEYFSETQRNKGNFPGRFSGRQFSNSRSEMNVSTLELGDSALYLCASSPIGRAGSTDTQYFGPGTRLTVL.